These T cell receptor beta chains were read from a single sample in a study of blood T cell repertoires in COVID-19. The protocol was immunoSEQ multiplex PCR, while the TCRdb copy is restricted to in-frame clones and leaves out a portion. The table has 110,000 to 150,000 clones, more than 65% seen once. The sequenced sample consisted of peripheral blood. The receptor set was obtained from a man between 60 and 75 years old with acute or convalescent COVID-19. The CDR3 runs from the conserved cysteine through the conserved F or W. D genes are given only for firm matches. Part of the rows lack a size; the others show once, few, many or a class for expanded clones.

d_gene: TRBD2
abundance: .
j_gene: TRBJ2-3
v_gene: TRBV5-1
CDR3aa: CASSPSGTSTDTQYF

d_gene: .
abundance: once
j_gene: TRBJ2-2
v_gene: TRBV7-3
CDR3aa: CASSLTVQYNAGELFF

d_gene: TRBD1
abundance: .
j_gene: TRBJ2-5
v_gene: TRBV29-1
CDR3aa: CSVITGGGETQYF

d_gene: TRBD2
abundance: .
j_gene: TRBJ2-1
v_gene: TRBV25-1
CDR3aa: CASSDRLAGPYNEQFF

d_gene: .
abundance: .
j_gene: TRBJ1-3
v_gene: TRBV10-3
CDR3aa: CAIRETSPGNTIYF

d_gene: .
abundance: .
j_gene: TRBJ1-1
v_gene: TRBV9
CDR3aa: CASSVTFLDLNTEAFF

d_gene: .
abundance: .
j_gene: TRBJ2-1
v_gene: TRBV3-1/TRBV3-2
CDR3aa: CASSPPLGGGGEQFF

d_gene: TRBD1
abundance: .
j_gene: TRBJ2-7
v_gene: TRBV10-2
CDR3aa: CASSESQGVEQYF

d_gene: .
abundance: .
j_gene: TRBJ1-5
v_gene: TRBV27
CDR3aa: CASSWGGDQPQHF

d_gene: .
abundance: many
j_gene: TRBJ2-5
v_gene: TRBV24-1
CDR3aa: CATSEGGAPETQYF

d_gene: TRBD1
abundance: .
j_gene: TRBJ2-7
v_gene: TRBV18
CDR3aa: CASSPGQGGTYEQYF

d_gene: TRBD2
abundance: .
j_gene: TRBJ2-1
v_gene: TRBV7-9
CDR3aa: CASSQGTSGKSSYNEQFF

d_gene: .
abundance: .
j_gene: TRBJ1-3
v_gene: TRBV9
CDR3aa: CASSGGVTGNTIYF

d_gene: .
abundance: .
j_gene: TRBJ2-5
v_gene: TRBV18
CDR3aa: CASSPTGSQETQYF

d_gene: .
abundance: .
j_gene: TRBJ1-2
v_gene: TRBV5-4
CDR3aa: CASSFQQGWGYGYTF

d_gene: TRBD1
abundance: once
j_gene: TRBJ2-2
v_gene: TRBV2
CDR3aa: CASSEETGDTGELFF

d_gene: .
abundance: few
j_gene: TRBJ2-2
v_gene: TRBV11-2
CDR3aa: CASSSRLAQGYTGELFF

d_gene: .
abundance: .
j_gene: TRBJ2-1
v_gene: TRBV29-1
CDR3aa: CSVEGFGLADNEQFF

d_gene: TRBD2
abundance: .
j_gene: TRBJ2-3
v_gene: TRBV7-8
CDR3aa: CASSWGREDTQYF

d_gene: TRBD1
abundance: .
j_gene: TRBJ2-5
v_gene: TRBV6-5
CDR3aa: CASSSGQARAQYF

d_gene: TRBD2
abundance: .
j_gene: TRBJ2-3
v_gene: TRBV7-2
CDR3aa: CASSKSGLAGISTDTQYF

d_gene: TRBD1
abundance: .
j_gene: TRBJ1-6
v_gene: TRBV19
CDR3aa: CASSRQGAQNSPLHF

d_gene: .
abundance: .
j_gene: TRBJ2-6
v_gene: TRBV5-1
CDR3aa: CASSLYSGANVLTF

d_gene: .
abundance: .
j_gene: TRBJ2-3
v_gene: TRBV3-1/TRBV3-2
CDR3aa: CASSQQGFADTQYF

d_gene: TRBD1
abundance: .
j_gene: TRBJ2-1
v_gene: TRBV5-8
CDR3aa: CASSLGTGLGNEQFF

d_gene: .
abundance: .
j_gene: TRBJ1-4
v_gene: TRBV6-5
CDR3aa: CATTTVITTNEKLFF

d_gene: .
abundance: few
j_gene: TRBJ2-3
v_gene: TRBV27
CDR3aa: CASSLVATSTDTQYF

d_gene: TRBD2
abundance: once
j_gene: TRBJ2-1
v_gene: TRBV3-1/TRBV3-2
CDR3aa: CASSQSDSGTRNEQFF

d_gene: TRBD1
abundance: few
j_gene: TRBJ2-2
v_gene: TRBV10-2
CDR3aa: CASRTTGGGTGELFF

d_gene: .
abundance: once
j_gene: TRBJ1-2
v_gene: TRBV11-2
CDR3aa: CASSSDIAYGYTF

d_gene: TRBD1
abundance: .
j_gene: TRBJ1-1
v_gene: TRBV28
CDR3aa: CASSIDRGPRAFF

d_gene: TRBD2
abundance: few
j_gene: TRBJ2-7
v_gene: TRBV11-3
CDR3aa: CASSLSRLAALSYEQYF

d_gene: .
abundance: .
j_gene: TRBJ2-7
v_gene: TRBV7-2
CDR3aa: CASSLFGFSYEQYF

d_gene: .
abundance: few
j_gene: TRBJ2-1
v_gene: TRBV6-5
CDR3aa: CASRTGSYNEQFF

d_gene: .
abundance: .
j_gene: TRBJ1-2
v_gene: TRBV2
CDR3aa: CASSESWSGRTYYGYTF